This T cell receptor beta chain was obtained from a study of T cells in Graves' hyperthyroidism and ophthalmopathy. TCR beta CDR3 region amplification was performed from RNA transcripts. A set of HTBI primers served as the primers for a first-round RT-PCR of the TCR CDR3. TCRdb fed the multiplex PCR reads into MiXCR, producing one record per CDR3 protein. The sample has about 340,000 distinct CDR3 sequences, approximately 22% seen once. Germline CDR1 reads SGHVS; CDR2 reads FQNEAQ. CDR3 length: 18 residues. The V gene lost 0 bases and the J gene lost 6 bases, with 21 bases spanning the gap. J is TRBJ2-1 and V is TRBV7-8; D possibly matches TRBD1 or TRBD2 (5 bases each). This TCR came from a woman between 45 and 60 years old with Graves' hyperthyroidism. The sample comprised blood. CDR3 sequence (DNA): TGTGCCAGCAGCTTAGCGGAGCGAGGGGTTCAGGTCTTCAATGAGCAGTTCTTC. This encodes CASSLAERGVQVFNEQFF.